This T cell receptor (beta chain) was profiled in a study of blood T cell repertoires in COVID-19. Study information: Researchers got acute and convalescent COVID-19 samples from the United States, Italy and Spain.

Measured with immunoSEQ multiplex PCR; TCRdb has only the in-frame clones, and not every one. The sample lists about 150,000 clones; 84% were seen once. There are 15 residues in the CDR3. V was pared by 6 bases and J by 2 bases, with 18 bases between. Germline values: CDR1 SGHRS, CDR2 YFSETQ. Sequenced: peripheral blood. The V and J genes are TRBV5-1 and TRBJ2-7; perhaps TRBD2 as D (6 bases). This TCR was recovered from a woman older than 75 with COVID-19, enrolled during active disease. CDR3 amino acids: CASTLEDREPYEQYF. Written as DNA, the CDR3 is TGCGCCAGCACCTTAGAAGACCGGGAGCCCTACGAGCAGTACTTC.